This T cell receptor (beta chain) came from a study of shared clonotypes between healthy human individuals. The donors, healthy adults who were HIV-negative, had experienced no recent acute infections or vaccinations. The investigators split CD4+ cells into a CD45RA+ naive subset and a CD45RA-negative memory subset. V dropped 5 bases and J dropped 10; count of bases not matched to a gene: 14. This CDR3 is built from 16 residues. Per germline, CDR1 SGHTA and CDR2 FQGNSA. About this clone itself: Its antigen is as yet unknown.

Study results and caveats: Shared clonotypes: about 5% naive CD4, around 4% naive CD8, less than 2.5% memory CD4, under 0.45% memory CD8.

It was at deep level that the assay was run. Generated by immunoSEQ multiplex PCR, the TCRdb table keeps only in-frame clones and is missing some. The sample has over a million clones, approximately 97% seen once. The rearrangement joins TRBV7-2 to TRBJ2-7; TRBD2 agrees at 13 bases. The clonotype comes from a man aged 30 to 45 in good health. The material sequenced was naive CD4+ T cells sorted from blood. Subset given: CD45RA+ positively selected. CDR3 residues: CASSLYSRGLAGRQYF. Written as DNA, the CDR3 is TGTGCCAGCAGCCTATACTCCCGGGGACTAGCGGGACGCCAGTACTTC.